This TCR beta chain was captured by sequencing in a study of blood T cell repertoires in COVID-19. The overall study: T cells, B-cell-depleted T cells, or PBMCs supplied cDNA or gDNA.

Clinical history reported by participants formed the basis on which cohorts were assigned. The method was immunoSEQ multiplex PCR; TCRdb's version includes in-frame clones alone and lacks a portion of them. The profile shows a few hundred thousand clones, around nine tenths of them singletons. Sequences were obtained from PBMCs or T cells enriched from blood (not recorded which). This receptor was obtained from a woman in her 40s who had recovered from COVID-19.

Here the CDR3 DNA reads TGTGCCACCAGCATGCCTATAGAGACCCAGTACTTC. Translated: CATSMPIETQYF. The chain has TRBV15 and TRBJ2-5, with no clear D. V shed 4 bases and J shed 4 bases, with 7 bases lying between them. This CDR3 spans 12 amino acids. Per the germline V gene, CDR1 is LNHNV and CDR2 is YYDKDF (reference sequence).